This T cell receptor beta chain was obtained from a study of cytotoxic CD8 clonotypes in ibrutinib-treated CLL. Study as a whole: Response specimens were obtained following a median treatment duration of approximately 12 months, with a range of 6 to 36.

Study-wide points: Among the clonotypes, public ones were uncommon and contracted or held stable on treatment. Starting clonality was above that of age-matched healthy donors and tracked circulating CD8+ T-cell counts. Higher clonality was seen at ibrutinib response and a return toward baseline at progression.

This clone showed up just once. What it recognizes is unknown. Method: immunoSEQ multiplex PCR; TCRdb's copy keeps in-frame clones and lacks some. Among fewer than 400,000 clones listed, 67% were seen once. Per germline, CDR1 GTSNPN and CDR2 SVGIG (reference sequence). V lost 5 bases and J lost 4, with 17 bases in between. The CDR3 is 14 amino acids. The TCR sequence derives from a human donor with chronic lymphocytic leukemia. The J gene is TRBJ1-2, the V gene TRBV30; a weak D match, TRBD1 (5 bases). The material sequenced was PBMCs, taken after 36 months of ibrutinib treatment. The CDR3 spells CAWLPKRQSYGYTF. CDR3 sequence (DNA): TGTGCCTGGCTCCCCAAAAGACAGTCCTATGGCTACACCTTC.